These 12 T cell receptor beta chains were all obtained from the same sample, sequenced in a study of CD8 T cells in Susac syndrome (dated by TCRdb to the late 2010s). Library preparation used the immunoSEQ multiplex PCR assay. RNA was extracted using the RNeasy kit, and roughly 0.5 to 1 microgram was reverse transcribed with random hexamers. In-frame beta chains were kept once TCRdb had trimmed the public reads at Q25 with fastp and called clones with MiXCR. Here each entry gathers all rows of one CDR3 protein and keeps the most common genes and DNA. A total of 170,000 or so distinct CDR3 sequences appear in this sample, approximately 94% of them only once. Over 0.095% of the sample goes to the ten largest clones. The sequenced sample consisted of CD4+ T cells from PBMCs. The receptors shown here come from a human donor with Susac syndrome.

CDR3 DNA: TGTGCCAGCAGTACAACTAGAAATGAGCAGTTCTTC. It encodes CASSTTRNEQFF. The rearrangement joins TRBV7-8 to TRBJ2-1; maybe TRBD2 (5 bases). Trimming shortened V by 6 bases and J by 7 bases, and 10 bases separated the two germline ends. The germline V gene has CDR1 SGHVS and CDR2 FQNEAQ. The CDR3 is 12 amino acids.

This rearrangement joins TRBV29-1 to TRBJ2-5; no clear D gene. V dropped 4 bases and J dropped 4 bases, with 10 bases sitting between them. CDR1 and CDR2 (germline): SQVTM, ANQGSEA. This CDR3 comprises 12 residues. The CDR3 reads CSVGKGRETQYF. The CDR3 DNA follows: TGCAGCGTTGGCAAGGGCCGAGAGACCCAGTACTTC.

The chain uses TRBV5-4 and TRBJ2-1, with D perhaps given as TRBD1 or TRBD2 (5 bases each). Per the germline V gene, CDR1 is SGHNT and CDR2 is YYREEE (reference sequence). Between the trimmed V and J ends, which lost 4 bases and 10 bases, there was a span of 12 bases. The CDR3 totals 12 residues. The CDR3 DNA reads TGTGCCAGCAGCGGGGACGTATCGGAGCAGTTCTTC. This encodes CASSGDVSEQFF.

J is TRBJ1-1 and V is TRBV14, with D unresolved. The germline V gene has CDR1 SGHDN and CDR2 FVKESK. The CDR3 is 13 amino acids. The V and J ends lost 3 bases and 8 bases respectively, with 13 bases between them. The chain's CDR3 is CASSHGKGTEAFF. The CDR3 nucleotides are TGTGCCAGCAGCCATGGAAAGGGAACAGAAGCTTTCTTT.

The CDR3 nucleotides are TGTGCCAGCAGTTACTCGAAGGGTACGCAGTATTTT. This gives the protein CASSYSKGTQYF. V usage is TRBV6-5 and J usage is TRBJ2-3; D remains unclear. This CDR3 spans 12 amino acids. Germline V lookup: CDR1 MNHEY, CDR2 SVGAGI. The V end lost 0 bases, the J end lost 8 bases, and 6 bases lay between the germline ends.

CDR3 nucleotide sequence: TGTGCCTGGAGCGCTCTCTACGAGCAGTACTTC. It is translated as CAWSALYEQYF. The V and J genes are TRBV30 and TRBJ2-7; D gene ambiguous. Trimming left V 3 bases short and J 3 bases short, with 6 bases between. The CDR3 is 11 amino acids. Germline values: CDR1 GTSNPN, CDR2 SVGIG (reference sequence). The full variable domain, completed using reference TRBV30 and TRBJ2-7, is SQTIHQWPATLVQPVGSPLSLECTVEGTSNPNLYWYRQAAGRGLQLLFYSVGIGQISSEVPQNLSASRPQDRQFILSSKKLLLSDSGFYLCAWSALYEQYFGPGTRLTVT.

The V gene is TRBV18, the J gene TRBJ1-1; TRBD1 matches at 7 bases. This CDR3 has 15 amino acids. With V trimmed by 2 bases and J by 0 bases, 3 bases remained unmatched. Germline V CDR1 and CDR2: KGHSH, LQKENI. The CDR3 bases are TGTGCCAGCTCACCAATGACAGGGATGAACACTGAAGCTTTCTTT. This sequence encodes CASSPMTGMNTEAFF.

CDR3 nucleotide sequence: TGTGCCACCAGAAAGAGCCGGGGAAACACCGGGGAGCTGTTTTTT. It is translated as CATRKSRGNTGELFF. This chain joins TRBV15 and TRBJ2-2, with TRBD2 as a possible D gene (5 bases). The CDR3 has 15 residues. Per germline, CDR1 LNHNV and CDR2 YYDKDF (reference sequence). Trimming removed 6 bases from V and 2 bases from J, with 13 bases in between.

This chain uses TRBV3-1 with TRBJ2-5; tentatively, D is TRBD1 (6 bases). V was pared by 0 bases and J by 5 bases, with 13 bases between. The germline V gene has CDR1 LGHDT and CDR2 YNNKEL (reference sequence). CDR3 length: 15 residues. The CDR3 DNA sequence: TGTGCCAGCAGCCAAGACCAGAAGGGGGTTGAGACCCAGTACTTC. Amino acid sequence: CASSQDQKGVETQYF.

V and J are TRBV4-3 and TRBJ2-5; TRBD1 matches 11 bases. Losses at the gene ends were 2 bases for V and 1 base for J; bases not matched to a gene: 3. The germline V gene has CDR1 LGHNA and CDR2 YSLEER. CDR3 size: 16 residues. Here the CDR3 reads CASSQTGTGGQETQYF. The DNA for the CDR3 is TGCGCCAGCAGCCAAACCGGGACAGGGGGCCAAGAGACCCAGTACTTC.

The V call is TRBV2, the J call TRBJ2-5; D may be TRBD1 or TRBD2 (6 bases each). This CDR3 region has 13 residues. V gave up 6 bases and J gave up 4 bases, with 12 bases separating them. The germline gives CDR1 SNHLY, CDR2 FYNNEI. CDR3 loop: CASREGGRETQYF. DNA of the CDR3: TGTGCCAGCAGGGAGGGGGGCCGAGAGACCCAGTACTTC.

The CDR3 coding sequence is TGTGCCAGTAGTACCAGGACGAAAGGCTATGGCTACACCTTC. Its protein is CASSTRTKGYGYTF. V is TRBV19 and J is TRBJ1-2; D gene uncertain. The CDR3 runs to 14 residues. V was cut by 4 bases and J by 4 bases, with 13 bases left in between. Germline loops: CDR1 LNHDA, CDR2 SQIVND (reference sequence).